A single sample gave rise to the 3 T cell receptor beta chains below, sequenced in a study of beta chain features in type 1 diabetes. Findings of the study overall: Significant though moderate, a shortening of TCRB CDR3s appeared in all four CD4+ subsets of Type 1 diabetes patients.

Their cognate antigens are unknown. As every portion of the isolated RNA was reverse transcribed, the sequencing read expressed TCRB transcripts. Libraries were prepared by immunoSEQ multiplex PCR; TCRdb keeps only in-frame clonotypes and omits some of them. This table holds about 52,000 clones, about 40% found once. The sample comprised Tregs from blood. These receptors originate from a man aged 25 to 40 with type 1 diabetes.

V gene TRBV28 combines with J gene TRBJ2-1; D gene unclear. The CDR3 covers 14 residues. V shed 2 bases and J shed 6 bases, with 11 bases lying between them. CDR1 and CDR2 (germline): MDHEN, SYDVKM. This chain's CDR3 is CASSLVGEANEQFF. The CDR3 nucleotides read TGTGCCAGCAGTTTAGTTGGAGAAGCCAATGAGCAGTTCTTC.

This clone is medium-sized. V and J are TRBV28 and TRBJ1-2; D is possibly TRBD1 (5 bases). V was shortened by 5 bases and J by 6 bases, with 10 bases between the two germline ends. The CDR3 sequence is 12 residues long. In germline, CDR1 is MDHEN, CDR2 SYDVKM. The chain's CDR3 is CASSGAVDGYTF. DNA of the CDR3: TGTGCCAGCAGTGGGGCGGTCGATGGCTACACCTTC.

Only a few counts were recorded for this clone. CDR3 loop: CATELRTEAFF. CDR3 bases: TGTGCCACCGAACTAAGGACTGAAGCTTTCTTT. This rearrangement joins TRBV28 to TRBJ1-1; D remains unclear. Trimming shortened V by 10 bases and J by 5 bases, and 11 bases separated the two germline ends. The germline V gene encodes CDR1 MDHEN and CDR2 SYDVKM. CDR3 length: 11 residues. The full variable domain, in which reference TRBV28 and TRBJ1-1 provide the parts outside the CDR3, is DVKVTQSSRYLVKRTGEKVFLECVQDMDHENMFWYRQDPGLGLRLIYFSYDVKMKEKGDIPEGYSVSREKKERFSLILESASTNQTSMYLCATELRTEAFFGQGTRLTVV.